The 2 T cell receptor beta chains reported below all come from one sample, sequenced in a study of T cells in Graves' hyperthyroidism and ophthalmopathy (dated by TCRdb to about 2019). The library was obtained by multiplex PCR. For sequencing, an Illumina HiSeq 2000 was employed. TCR beta CDR3 regions were amplified from RNA transcripts. A first-round RT-PCR of the TCR CDR3 used the HTBI primer set with the Qiagen OneStep RT-PCR kit. Using fastp trimming at Q25 and MiXCR clonotype assembly, TCRdb reanalyzed the public sequencing data and kept in-frame beta chains. For every CDR3 protein sequence, its rows merge into one entry that carries the most common genes and DNA. The sample yields approximately 400,000 distinct CDR3 sequences; 11% to 15% were counted once. Around 30% of the sample lies in the top ten. The specimen was blood. The source of these receptors is a man in his fifties with Graves' ophthalmopathy.

This clonotype was counted only a few times. V gene TRBV15 combines with J gene TRBJ1-2; D unresolved. The germline gives CDR1 LNHNV, CDR2 YYDKDF (reference sequence). Trimming removed 1 base from V and 6 bases from J, with 9 bases in between. The CDR3 runs to 13 residues. CDR3 in DNA: TGTGCCACCAGCAGAGTTCGGGGAAATGGCTACACCTTC. This gives the protein CATSRVRGNGYTF.

The chain combines TRBV28 with TRBJ1-1; possibly TRBD1 for D (5 bases). Germline V gives CDR1 MDHEN, CDR2 SYDVKM. The CDR3 is made up of 14 amino acids. Trimming removed 6 bases from V and 5 bases from J, with 16 bases in between. CDR3 sequence: CASRTAGISTEAFF. The CDR3 DNA reads as TGTGCCAGCAGAACAGCAGGGATAAGTACTGAAGCTTTCTTT.